The rows below give T cell receptor beta chains drawn from one sample of a study of OX40 agonist ivuxolimab in advanced cancers. Measured with immunoSEQ multiplex PCR; TCRdb has only the in-frame clones, and not every one. The sample lists 100,000 to 150,000 clones, around 93% occurring once. The sample here was CD4+ or CD8+ T cells sorted from blood, taken in a trial of the OX40 agonist ivuxolimab. These TCRs come from an adult with an advanced solid tumor such as melanoma, head and neck, liver or kidney cancer. Each CDR3 is given without its conserved first and last residue. Some rows have no size entry. The others give once, few or many, or a class for an expanded clone.

clone_size v_call cdr3_aa
NA TRBV7-2 ASSLERNSNQPQH
NA TRBV19 ASRQNSGNTIY
NA TRBV7-2 ASSSPGGAYEQY
NA TRBV5-6 ASSLGDGLQPQH
NA TRBV28 ASSLNGLINTEAF
NA TRBV5-1 ASTTGTQYTYEQY
NA TRBV5-4 ASSFLAGVNTGELF
NA TRBV2 ASKVEGKLF
NA TRBV5-1 ASSPGGSAYEQY
NA TRBV19 ARPGNEQF
NA TRBV7-3 ASSLMGQGASDTQY
NA TRBV5-6 ASSLLAGSYEQY
NA TRBV6-5 ASRKGNNQPQH
NA TRBV18 ASSPRERSQETQY
NA TRBV21-1 ASIGDRGNTEAF
once TRBV7-8 ASSLAAGSNQPQH
NA TRBV6-5 ASSVSTGAYEQY
NA TRBV6-5 ASSYDRASNSPLH
NA TRBV16 ASSQRQIQETQY
NA TRBV6-5 ASSYPAAPDTQY
NA TRBV5-1 ASSLFPGDGYGYT
NA TRBV27 ASSLSGTVPNEKLF
NA TRBV19 ASYLGGSGANVLT
NA TRBV13 ASSSGQGVLAGTSYEQY
NA TRBV7-8 ASSLAGTRSTDTQY
once TRBV7-2 ASSIAGISTDTQY
NA TRBV11-3 ASSLVLAGVPNEQF
NA TRBV19 ASSIGPADTDTQY
NA TRBV16 ASSPQADFEQF
NA TRBV19 ASSAWGHGNEKLF